The source of this T cell receptor beta chain is a study of cytomegalovirus exposure and HLA in healthy donors. The wider study: Assignment to the Caucasian-associated ancestry cluster applied to roughly 80% of the approximately 400 genotyped donors.

CDR3 length: 17 amino acids. V trimming: 4 bases; J trimming: 2 bases; junction bases outside the gene matches: 12. Germline V gene sequence: CDR1 SGHRS, CDR2 YFSETQ. The study ran its PCR with 60 Vbeta and 13 Jbeta primers. The protocol was immunoSEQ multiplex PCR, while the TCRdb copy is restricted to in-frame clones and leaves out a portion. The top ten hold 1.5% to 2% of the sample, which has roughly 100,000 clones, 82% seen once. Notes on the study in general: Association with HLA alleles at 0.05 false discovery rate was found for 16,951 TCR beta sequences in a later analysis. In vitro data verified three CMV-associated chains as specific for CMV antigens. A later analysis linked a missense variant in DCLRE1C to the trimming of TCR beta V and J genes.

For this clone: Antigen: not known.

This receptor was taken from a man aged 45-65 years in good health and CMV-seronegative. The chain combines TRBV5-1 with TRBJ1-2; 9 bases are shared with TRBD1. Sequencing was carried out using PBMCs. The CDR3 protein is CASSPLTGGEENYGYTF. In nucleotides, the CDR3 is TGCGCCAGCAGCCCCCTGACAGGGGGTGAGGAGAACTATGGCTACACCTTC.